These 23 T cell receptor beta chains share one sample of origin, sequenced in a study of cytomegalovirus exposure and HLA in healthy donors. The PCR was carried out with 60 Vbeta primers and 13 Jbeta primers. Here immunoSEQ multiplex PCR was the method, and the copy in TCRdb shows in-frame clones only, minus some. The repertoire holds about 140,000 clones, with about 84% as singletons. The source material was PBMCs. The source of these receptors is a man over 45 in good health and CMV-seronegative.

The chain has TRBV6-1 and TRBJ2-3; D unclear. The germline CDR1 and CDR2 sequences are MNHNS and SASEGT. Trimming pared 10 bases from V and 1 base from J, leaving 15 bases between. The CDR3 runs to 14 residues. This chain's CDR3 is CATLLFYGTDTQYF. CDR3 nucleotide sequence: TGTGCCACCCTACTCTTCTACGGCACAGATACGCAGTATTTT.

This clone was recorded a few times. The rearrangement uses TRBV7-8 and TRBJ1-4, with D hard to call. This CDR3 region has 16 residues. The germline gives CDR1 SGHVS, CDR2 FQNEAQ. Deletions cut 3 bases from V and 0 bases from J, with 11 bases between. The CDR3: CASSFPQIATNEKLFF. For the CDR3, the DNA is TGTGCCAGCAGCTTTCCTCAGATTGCAACTAATGAAAAACTGTTTTTT.

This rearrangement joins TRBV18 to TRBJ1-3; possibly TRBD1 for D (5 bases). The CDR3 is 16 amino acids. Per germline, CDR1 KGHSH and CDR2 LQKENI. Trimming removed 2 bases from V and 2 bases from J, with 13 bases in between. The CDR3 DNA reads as TGTGCCAGCTCACCAGGGGCGGCCAACACTGGAAACACCATATATTTT. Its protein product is CASSPGAANTGNTIYF.

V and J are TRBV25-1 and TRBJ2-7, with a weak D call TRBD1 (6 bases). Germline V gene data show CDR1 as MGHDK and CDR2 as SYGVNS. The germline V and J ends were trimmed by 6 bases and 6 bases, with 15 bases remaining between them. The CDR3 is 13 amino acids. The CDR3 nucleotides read TGTGCCAGCAGGGGGGCCTGGGTCCCCGAGCAGTACTTC. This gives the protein CASRGAWVPEQYF.

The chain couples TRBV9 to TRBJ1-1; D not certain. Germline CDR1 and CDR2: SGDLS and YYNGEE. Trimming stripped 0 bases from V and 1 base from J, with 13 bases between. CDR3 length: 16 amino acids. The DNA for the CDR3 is TGTGCCAGCAGCGTAGCTTCAGGAGGGTGGAACACTGAAGCTTTCTTT. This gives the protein CASSVASGGWNTEAFF.

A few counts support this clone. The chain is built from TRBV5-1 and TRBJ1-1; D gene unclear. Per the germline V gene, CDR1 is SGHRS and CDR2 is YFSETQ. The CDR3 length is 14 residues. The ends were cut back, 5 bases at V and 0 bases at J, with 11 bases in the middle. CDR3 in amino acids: CASRQTNMNTEAFF. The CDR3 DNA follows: TGCGCCAGCAGGCAGACTAATATGAACACTGAAGCTTTCTTT. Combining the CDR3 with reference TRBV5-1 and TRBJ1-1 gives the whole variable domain KAGVTQTPRYLIKTRGQQVTLSCSPISGHRSVSWYQQTPGQGLQFLFEYFSETQRNKGNFPGRFSGRQFSNSRSEMNVSTLELGDSALYLCASRQTNMNTEAFFGQGTRLTVV.

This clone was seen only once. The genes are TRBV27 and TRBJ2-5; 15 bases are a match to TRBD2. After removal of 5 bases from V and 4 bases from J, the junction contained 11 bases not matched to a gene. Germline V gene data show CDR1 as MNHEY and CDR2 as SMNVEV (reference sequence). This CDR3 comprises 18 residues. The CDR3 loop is CASSPSGTSGGRVETQYF. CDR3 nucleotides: TGTGCCAGCAGTCCATCCGGGACTAGCGGGGGGCGGGTAGAGACCCAGTACTTC.

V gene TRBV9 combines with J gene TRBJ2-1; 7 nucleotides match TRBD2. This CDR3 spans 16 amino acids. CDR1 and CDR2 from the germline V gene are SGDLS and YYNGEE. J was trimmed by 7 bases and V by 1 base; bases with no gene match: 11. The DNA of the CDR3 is TGTGCCAGCAGCGTAAGCCCTAGCGGTTTAGTGAATGAGCAGTTCTTC. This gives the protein CASSVSPSGLVNEQFF.

CDR3 loop: CASSRGIGYTF. The CDR3 DNA is TGTGCCAGCAGCCGGGGGATCGGCTACACCTTC. The chain carries TRBV2 and TRBJ1-2, with a tentative D call TRBD1 (5 bases). The CDR3 has 11 amino acids. Trimming stripped 6 bases from V and 8 bases from J, with 10 bases between. Germline V gene lookup returns CDR1 SNHLY and CDR2 FYNNEI.

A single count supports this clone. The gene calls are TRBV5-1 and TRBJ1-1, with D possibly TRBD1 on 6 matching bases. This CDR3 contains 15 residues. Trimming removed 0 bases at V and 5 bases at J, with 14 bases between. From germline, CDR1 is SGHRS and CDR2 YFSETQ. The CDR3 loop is CASSLANPQGTEAFF. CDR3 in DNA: TGCGCCAGCAGCTTGGCCAATCCCCAGGGGACTGAAGCTTTCTTT.

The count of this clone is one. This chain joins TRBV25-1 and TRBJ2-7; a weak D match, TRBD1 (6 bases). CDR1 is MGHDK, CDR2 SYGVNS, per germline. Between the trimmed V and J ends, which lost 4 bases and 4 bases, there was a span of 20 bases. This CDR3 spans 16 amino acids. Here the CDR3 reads CASSAPSRGSTYEQYF. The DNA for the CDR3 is TGTGCCAGCAGTGCCCCAAGCAGGGGTTCGACGTACGAGCAGTACTTC.

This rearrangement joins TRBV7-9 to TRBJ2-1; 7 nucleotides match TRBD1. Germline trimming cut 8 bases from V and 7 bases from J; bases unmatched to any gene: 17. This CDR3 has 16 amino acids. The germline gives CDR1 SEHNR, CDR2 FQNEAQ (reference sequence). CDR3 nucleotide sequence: TGTGCCAGCGGTGAAGTGTCAGGGGGAGATTCAAATGAGCAGTTCTTC. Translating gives CASGEVSGGDSNEQFF.

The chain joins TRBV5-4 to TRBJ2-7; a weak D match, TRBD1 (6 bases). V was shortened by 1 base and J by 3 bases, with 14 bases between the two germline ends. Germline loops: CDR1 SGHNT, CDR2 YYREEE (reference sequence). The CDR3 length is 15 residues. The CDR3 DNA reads TGTGCCAGCAGCTTGCAGGGGACACGGTACTACGAGCAGTACTTC. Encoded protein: CASSLQGTRYYEQYF.

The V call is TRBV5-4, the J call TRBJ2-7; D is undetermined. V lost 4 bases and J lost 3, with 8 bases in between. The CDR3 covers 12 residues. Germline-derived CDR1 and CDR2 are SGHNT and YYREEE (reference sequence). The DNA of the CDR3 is TGTGCCAGCAGCCTGGATCACTACGAGCAGTACTTC. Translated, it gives CASSLDHYEQYF.

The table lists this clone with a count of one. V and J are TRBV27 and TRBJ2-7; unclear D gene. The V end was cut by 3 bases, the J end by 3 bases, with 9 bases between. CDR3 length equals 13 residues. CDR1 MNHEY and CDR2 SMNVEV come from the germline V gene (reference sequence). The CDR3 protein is CASSFSSRYEQYF. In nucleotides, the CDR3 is TGTGCCAGCAGTTTTTCCTCGCGCTACGAGCAGTACTTC.

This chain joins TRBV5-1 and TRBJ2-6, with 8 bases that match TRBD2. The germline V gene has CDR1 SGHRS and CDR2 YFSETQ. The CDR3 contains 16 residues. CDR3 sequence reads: CGHRSSGGLGANVLTF. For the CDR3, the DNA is TGCGGCCACCGGTCCAGCGGGGGCTTAGGGGCCAACGTCCTGACTTTC.

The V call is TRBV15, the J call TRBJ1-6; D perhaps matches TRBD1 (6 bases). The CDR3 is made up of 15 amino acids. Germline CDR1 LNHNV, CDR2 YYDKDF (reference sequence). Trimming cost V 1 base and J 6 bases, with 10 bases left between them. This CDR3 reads CATSRGFRGNSPLHF. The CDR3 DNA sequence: TGTGCCACCAGCAGAGGTTTCAGGGGTAATTCACCCCTCCACTTT.

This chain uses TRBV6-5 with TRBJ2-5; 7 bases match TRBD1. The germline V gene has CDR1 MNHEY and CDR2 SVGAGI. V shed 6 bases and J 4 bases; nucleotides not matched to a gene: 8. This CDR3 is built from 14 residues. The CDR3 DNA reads TGTGCCAGCAGAGTAACAGGGGTACGAGAGACCCAGTACTTC. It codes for CASRVTGVRETQYF.

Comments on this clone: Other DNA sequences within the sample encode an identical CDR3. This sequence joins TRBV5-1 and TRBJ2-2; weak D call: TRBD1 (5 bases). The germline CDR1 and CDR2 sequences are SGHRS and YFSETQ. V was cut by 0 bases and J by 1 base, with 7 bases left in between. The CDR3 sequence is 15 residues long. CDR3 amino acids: CASSLGQRNTGELFF. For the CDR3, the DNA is TGCGCCAGCAGCTTGGGACAGAGGAACACCGGGGAGCTGTTTTTT.

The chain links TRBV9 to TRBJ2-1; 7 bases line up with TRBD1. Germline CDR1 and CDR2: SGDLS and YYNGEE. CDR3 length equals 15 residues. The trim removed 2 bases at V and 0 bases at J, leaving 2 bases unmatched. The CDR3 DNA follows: TGTGCCAGCAGCGTCCCAGGGGGCTCCTACAATGAGCAGTTCTTC. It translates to CASSVPGGSYNEQFF.

This chain's CDR3 is CASSLGRGLGNTIYF. DNA of the CDR3: TGTGCCAGCAGCTTGGGCAGGGGGCTCGGAAACACCATATATTTT. The chain uses TRBV5-4 and TRBJ1-3, with TRBD1 matching over 8 bases. From germline, CDR1 is SGHNT and CDR2 YYREEE (reference sequence). The CDR3 extends over 15 amino acids. V gave up 0 bases and J gave up 4 bases; unmatched junction bases: 3.

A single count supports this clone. CDR3 amino acids: CASSPGLAIYNEQFF. The CDR3 DNA sequence: TGTGCCAGTAGTCCCGGACTAGCGATTTACAATGAGCAGTTCTTC. The chain joins TRBV19 to TRBJ2-1, with 9 bases identical to TRBD2. CDR3 length: 15 residues. The trim removed 5 bases at V and 4 bases at J, leaving 6 bases unmatched. CDR1 is LNHDA, CDR2 SQIVND, per germline (reference sequence).

This CDR3 reads CASSLDRTSYEQYF. CDR3 coding DNA: TGTGCCAGCAGTCTAGACAGGACTTCCTACGAGCAGTACTTC. The rearrangement uses TRBV11-2 and TRBJ2-7; D is perhaps TRBD1 (6 bases). The CDR3 runs 14 residues. Germline CDR1 is SGHAT and CDR2 is FQNNGV. Trimming removed 6 bases from V and 1 base from J, with 13 bases in between.